This TCR beta chain was sequenced during a study of OX40 agonist ivuxolimab in advanced cancers. Turning to the study itself: Ivuxolimab, which is an agonistic anti-OX40 (CD134) antibody, was administered to the patients.

Overall study results and limits: Those patients achieving a partial response at 0.1-3.0 mg/kg showed among the lowest clonal expansion. Mean expanded clone counts were higher in CD8+ than CD4+ T cells.

On this clone itself: Its antigen is undetermined.

At baseline, cycle 4 day 1, and cycle 7 day 1, blood was sampled. The protocol was immunoSEQ multiplex PCR, while the TCRdb copy is restricted to in-frame clones and leaves out a portion. The profile shows fewer than 85,000 clones, 85% to 95% of them singletons. Trimming cost V 3 bases and J 4 bases, with 1 base left between them. This CDR3 region has 10 residues. Germline V gene sequence: CDR1 SNHLY, CDR2 FYNNEI. The gene calls are TRBV2 and TRBJ2-7; D ambiguous. This sequence originates from an adult with an advanced solid tumor such as melanoma, head and neck, liver or kidney cancer. Sequencing was performed on CD4+ or CD8+ T cells sorted from blood, taken in a trial of the OX40 agonist ivuxolimab. CDR3: CASSDYEQYF. Here the CDR3 DNA reads TGTGCCAGCAGTGATTACGAGCAGTACTTC. The whole variable domain, filled in from reference TRBV2 and TRBJ2-7, reads EPEVTQTPSHQVTQMGQEVILRCVPISNHLYFYWYRQILGQKVEFLVSFYNNEISEKSEIFDDQFSVERPDGSNFTLKIRSTKLEDSAMYFCASSDYEQYFGPGTRLTVT.